These T cell receptor beta chains were read from a single sample in a study of monozygotic twins with inflammatory bowel disease. TCRdb re-called the 5' RACE reads and shows each CDR3 protein once, DNA omitted. The sample totals about 210,000 distinct CDR3 sequences. Sequencing input: blood. These receptors all come from a human donor with ulcerative colitis or Crohn's disease, or a healthy co-twin of an affected twin (not recorded which). CDR3s include the opening cysteine and the closing phenylalanine or tryptophan.

v_gene: TRBV5-1
j_gene: TRBJ2-7
CDR3aa: CASSLRGHEQYF

v_gene: TRBV3-1
j_gene: TRBJ2-5
CDR3aa: CASNQPTSSQETQYF

v_gene: TRBV20-1
j_gene: TRBJ1-2
CDR3aa: CSARGVDYGFTF

v_gene: TRBV7-2
j_gene: TRBJ1-6
CDR3aa: CASSLAFRGNSPLHF

v_gene: TRBV29-1
j_gene: TRBJ2-7
CDR3aa: CSVDRDYEQYF

v_gene: TRBV12-3/TRBV12-4
j_gene: TRBJ1-2
CDR3aa: CASSFPGVDGYTF

v_gene: TRBV15
j_gene: TRBJ1-2
CDR3aa: CATSRPMTGTGAGYTF

v_gene: TRBV4-1
j_gene: TRBJ1-6
CDR3aa: CASSHGGWALNSPLHF

v_gene: TRBV5-1
j_gene: TRBJ1-1
CDR3aa: CASSNIEAPEAFF

v_gene: TRBV6-1
j_gene: TRBJ2-5
CDR3aa: CASSEMGFETQYF

v_gene: TRBV2
j_gene: TRBJ1-5
CDR3aa: CASSVGLSNQPQHF

v_gene: TRBV5-1
j_gene: TRBJ2-7
CDR3aa: CASSRDTSSYEQYF

v_gene: TRBV20-1
j_gene: TRBJ1-5
CDR3aa: CSAFGQGDQPQHF

v_gene: TRBV20-1
j_gene: TRBJ2-5
CDR3aa: CSARDWLRGSKETQYF

v_gene: TRBV3-1
j_gene: TRBJ2-2
CDR3aa: CASSQQIQGTGELFF

v_gene: TRBV2
j_gene: TRBJ1-1
CDR3aa: CASSEVGNTEAFF

v_gene: TRBV6-5
j_gene: TRBJ2-7
CDR3aa: CASSYWVEGEQYF

v_gene: TRBV7-9
j_gene: TRBJ2-7
CDR3aa: CASSPDRRSYEQYF

v_gene: TRBV10-3
j_gene: TRBJ1-1
CDR3aa: CAISIGPEGEAFF

v_gene: TRBV20-1
j_gene: TRBJ2-3
CDR3aa: CSARDLRGPRDTQYF

v_gene: TRBV7-2
j_gene: TRBJ2-3
CDR3aa: CASSLVGAGGPTDTQYF

v_gene: TRBV4-2
j_gene: TRBJ2-1
CDR3aa: CASRDQDRNEQFF

v_gene: TRBV6-1
j_gene: TRBJ2-5
CDR3aa: CASSTSGLAGGQETQYF

v_gene: TRBV18
j_gene: TRBJ1-6
CDR3aa: CASSPVQPNSPLHF

v_gene: TRBV27
j_gene: TRBJ2-7
CDR3aa: CASSPPGSHYEQYF

v_gene: TRBV12-3/TRBV12-4
j_gene: TRBJ2-1
CDR3aa: CASSLAVGGAYNEQFF

v_gene: TRBV3-1
j_gene: TRBJ1-3
CDR3aa: CASSHNGQGTFSGNTIYF

v_gene: TRBV20-1
j_gene: TRBJ1-3
CDR3aa: CSATGQTRSGNTIYF

v_gene: TRBV5-6
j_gene: TRBJ1-2
CDR3aa: CASKLGEKVYGLSYGYTF

v_gene: TRBV18
j_gene: TRBJ2-1
CDR3aa: CASSPPDRKMYYNEQFF

v_gene: TRBV29-1
j_gene: TRBJ2-7
CDR3aa: CSVEPAGSYEQYF

v_gene: TRBV5-1
j_gene: TRBJ2-7
CDR3aa: CASSRGSDFEQYF

v_gene: TRBV5-4
j_gene: TRBJ2-1
CDR3aa: CASSLGGSIYNEQFF

v_gene: TRBV5-1
j_gene: TRBJ1-2
CDR3aa: CASSKGQGESYGYTF

v_gene: TRBV18
j_gene: TRBJ2-3
CDR3aa: CASSPQEIGVDTQYF

v_gene: TRBV5-6
j_gene: TRBJ2-5
CDR3aa: CASSLSPGTRETQYF

v_gene: TRBV5-1
j_gene: TRBJ2-7
CDR3aa: CASSLGDSAYEQYF

v_gene: TRBV7-2
j_gene: TRBJ2-5
CDR3aa: CASSSRTGGWETQYF

v_gene: TRBV7-6
j_gene: TRBJ2-5
CDR3aa: CASSLNVGGIYQETQYF

v_gene: TRBV5-5
j_gene: TRBJ1-4
CDR3aa: CASSFAAGGEKLFF

v_gene: TRBV12-3/TRBV12-4
j_gene: TRBJ2-3
CDR3aa: CASSMLGGEGDTQYF

v_gene: TRBV12-3/TRBV12-4
j_gene: TRBJ2-3
CDR3aa: CASRSASGGSTDTQYF

v_gene: TRBV7-9
j_gene: TRBJ1-1
CDR3aa: CASSLPEVSGNTEAFF

v_gene: TRBV12-5
j_gene: TRBJ2-1
CDR3aa: CASVKVNEQFF

v_gene: TRBV11-2
j_gene: TRBJ1-2
CDR3aa: CASSFQGAYGYTF

v_gene: TRBV24-1
j_gene: TRBJ2-1
CDR3aa: CATSDRSGGSYNEQFF

v_gene: TRBV5-1
j_gene: TRBJ2-2
CDR3aa: CASSPGQGYRLNTGELFF

v_gene: TRBV20-1
j_gene: TRBJ2-5
CDR3aa: CSAPPFSGGAGETQYF

v_gene: TRBV6-2/TRBV6-3
j_gene: TRBJ2-7
CDR3aa: CASRAMGPSGSYEQYF

v_gene: TRBV7-9
j_gene: TRBJ2-3
CDR3aa: CASTTEEALDTQYF

v_gene: TRBV5-6
j_gene: TRBJ2-2
CDR3aa: CASSLGLWDANTGELFF

v_gene: TRBV5-1
j_gene: TRBJ2-7
CDR3aa: CASSPGGAGAYEQYF

v_gene: TRBV18
j_gene: TRBJ2-7
CDR3aa: CASSLRDGSYEQYF

v_gene: TRBV7-2
j_gene: TRBJ1-5
CDR3aa: CASSFRGQPQHF